This T cell receptor (beta chain) was profiled in a study of long-term antiretroviral therapy in people with HIV. Looking at the study overall: The earliest samples came about a decade before the 2015 immediate-ART recommendation.

In the case of this clone: Its antigen is undetermined.

Study-level findings and limits: Post-ART samples showed increased diversity that remained below transplant donor control levels.

Investigators performed immunoSEQ version v3.0 at survey level. Measured with immunoSEQ multiplex PCR; TCRdb has only the in-frame clones, and not every one. The table shows around 16,000 clones, with about 80% occurring only once. This CDR3 contains 15 residues. Germline values: CDR1 SGHDT, CDR2 YYEEEE. V shed 4 bases, J shed 1 base, and the junction held 5 bases outside the gene matches. The chain carries TRBV5-6 and TRBJ1-1; 9 nucleotides align to TRBD1. This sequence was found in a man between 40 and 49 years old with HIV. The source material was unsorted PBMCs, sampled 2.1 years after starting antiretroviral therapy. In nucleotides, the CDR3 is TGTGCCAGCAGCCCTACAGGGGGCTGGAACACTGAAGCTTTCTTT. Its translation is CASSPTGGWNTEAFF. Full variable domain (rest looked up from reference TRBV5-6 and TRBJ1-1): DAGVTQSPTHLIKTRGQQVTLRCSPKSGHDTVSWYQQALGQGPQFIFQYYEEEERQRGNFPDRFSGHQFPNYSSELNVNALLLGDSALYLCASSPTGGWNTEAFFGQGTRLTVV.